The 30 T cell receptor beta chains listed next were all sequenced from one sample in a study of blood T cells in healthy people across ages. A second PCR, run for about 6 to 11 cycles, used a sample-barcoded 5' primer plus a J-beta primer mix. TCRdb passed the 5' RACE reads through MiXCR, listing each CDR3 protein once. This sample carries over 1,500,000 distinct CDR3 sequences, 30% to 40% of them seen once, and the ten largest clones take roughly 23%. Sample: blood. The receptor source for this set is a human donor in good health.

J is TRBJ2-5 and V is TRBV21-1; the table's D gene call, TRBD1, was not cross checked with the DNA. TRBV21-1 has pseudogene status. This CDR3 has 17 amino acids. DNA of the CDR3: TGTGCCAGCACCGAGAAAAGGGGACAGGAACGACGAGAGACTCAGTACTTC. Translated, it gives CASTEKRGQERRETQYF.

The chain employs TRBV10-3 and TRBJ1-5; 9 nucleotides align to TRBD1. Germline V CDR1 and CDR2: ENHRY, SYGVKD. The CDR3 spans 14 residues. The junction had 6 bases not matched to a gene; V was cut back by 6 bases and J by 6 bases. CDR3 in amino acids: CAISDGTGSQPQHF. The CDR3 coding sequence is TGTGCCATCAGCGACGGGACAGGGTCTCAGCCCCAGCATTTT.

About this clonotype: Compared with germline, one end of the junction differs, possibly owing to a read error. J is TRBJ1-1 and V is TRBV11-3; D not resolved. CDR1 and CDR2 from the germline V gene are SGHNT and YENEEA. The CDR3 contains 14 residues. CDR3 in DNA: TGTGTCAGCAGCACAAGACGTAAGGGCACTGAAGCTTTCTTT. It translates to CVSSTRRKGTEAFF.

With regard to this clonotype: At one of its ends the junction is not consistent with the germline gene, which may arise from a read error. The chain has TRBV5-5 and TRBJ2-4, with D tentatively TRBD1 (6 bases). TRBJ2-7 matches the DNA end more closely, so the J call is doubtful. Germline V gene data show CDR1 as SGHKS and CDR2 as YYEKEE (reference sequence). The CDR3 is 16 amino acids. For the CDR3, the DNA is TGTGCCAACAGCCCGGAAACGACAGGCACACGGTACGAGCAGTACTTC. Encoded protein: CANSPETTGTRYEQYF.

This clonotype was counted a few times. The chain joins TRBV15 to TRBJ2-4; 8 nucleotides match TRBD1. V lost 4 bases and J lost 8; bases outside the gene matches: 4. The CDR3 runs to 13 residues. Germline V gives CDR1 LNHNV, CDR2 YYDKDF (reference sequence). The CDR3 protein is CATSIRGQYIQYF. As DNA, the CDR3 is TGTGCCACCAGCATCAGGGGGCAGTACATTCAGTACTTC.

The DNA for the CDR3 is TGCGCCAGCAGGCGCCTAGCGGAGAGCACAGATACGCAGTATTTT. Its translation: CASRRLAESTDTQYF. The chain recombines TRBV5-1 with TRBJ2-3, with 7 bases matching TRBD2. The V gene's germline CDR1 is SGHRS and CDR2 YFSETQ. V dropped 5 bases and J dropped 0; count of bases not matched to a gene: 6. This CDR3 is built from 15 residues. The full variable domain, with the rest looked up from reference TRBV5-1 and TRBJ2-3, is KAGVTQTPRYLIKTRGQQVTLSCSPISGHRSVSWYQQTPGQGLQFLFEYFSETQRNKGNFPGRFSGRQFSNSRSEMNVSTLELGDSALYLCASRRLAESTDTQYFGPGTRLTVL.

This clonotype appeared a few times. V is TRBV20-1 and J is TRBJ2-1; 9 nucleotides align to TRBD1. The length of the CDR3 is 14 residues. With 4 bases clipped from V and 8 bases from J, the junction kept 9 bases outside the gene matches. Germline V lookup: CDR1 DFQATT, CDR2 SNEGSKA (reference sequence). The CDR3 loop is CSATSGQGTHEQFF. CDR3 coding DNA: TGCAGTGCTACGAGCGGACAGGGGACCCATGAGCAGTTCTTC.

This chain uses TRBV9 with TRBJ2-1, with TRBD1 matching 7 bases. This CDR3 has 16 residues. From germline, CDR1 is SGDLS and CDR2 YYNGEE. The junction had 5 bases not matched to a gene; V was cut back by 0 bases and J by 2 bases. This CDR3 is CASSVGRQGTYNEQFF. The CDR3, as DNA: TGTGCCAGCAGCGTAGGTCGACAGGGTACCTACAATGAGCAGTTCTTC.

The chain is built from TRBV7-8 and TRBJ2-7; TRBD1 is a possible D gene (6 bases). CDR1 and CDR2 from the germline V gene are SGHVS and FQNEAQ. This CDR3 contains 15 residues. V lost 0 bases and J 2 bases, leaving 11 bases between the germline ends. The CDR3 sequence: CASSLAGGNPYEQYF. As DNA, the CDR3 is TGTGCCAGCAGCTTAGCAGGGGGTAACCCCTACGAGCAGTACTTC.

This clonotype occurred a few times. The chain uses TRBV3-1 and TRBJ2-1, with 11 bases aligning to TRBD1. This CDR3 is 14 amino acids long. Trimming at V came to 2 bases and at J to 8 bases, leaving 2 bases not matched to a gene. CDR1 LGHDT and CDR2 YNNKEL come from the germline V gene (reference sequence). The CDR3 spells CASSQRTGGYEQFF. For the CDR3, the DNA is TGTGCCAGCAGCCAACGGACAGGGGGCTATGAGCAGTTCTTC.

This clonotype turned up a few times. The rearrangement uses TRBV4-1 and TRBJ1-5; tentatively, D is TRBD1 (5 bases). Germline-derived CDR1 and CDR2 are MGHRA and YSYEKL. Trimming took off 1 base at V and 4 bases at J, with 8 bases between the two ends. The CDR3 is made up of 14 amino acids. CDR3 protein: CASSQGQINQPQHF. The CDR3 DNA sequence: TGCGCCAGCAGCCAAGGACAGATTAATCAGCCCCAGCATTTT.

V is TRBV11-2 and J is TRBJ1-2; D uncertain. The CDR3 consists of 12 residues. The ends were cut back, 3 bases at V and 7 bases at J, with 9 bases in the middle. CDR1 SGHAT and CDR2 FQNNGV come from the germline V gene. The DNA for the CDR3 is TGTGCCAGCAGCTTTGCGCCCTGTGGCTACACCTTC. Encoded protein: CASSFAPCGYTF.

The sample holds a few counts of this clonotype. The genes are TRBV28 and TRBJ2-1; perhaps D is TRBD1 or TRBD2 (6 bases each). CDR3 length: 17 amino acids. The germline V gene encodes CDR1 MDHEN and CDR2 SYDVKM. The germline V and J ends were trimmed by 5 bases and 4 bases, with 21 bases remaining between them. The CDR3 DNA reads TGTGCCAGCAGTGGGACAAGGAGGGGTAATCCTTACAATGAGCAGTTCTTC. It encodes CASSGTRRGNPYNEQFF.

This chain joins TRBV10-3 and TRBJ1-1, with D tentatively TRBD1 (5 bases). The length of the CDR3 is 14 residues. Germline values: CDR1 ENHRY, CDR2 SYGVKD. The germline V and J ends were trimmed by 8 bases and 3 bases, with 16 bases remaining between them. Here the CDR3 reads CAIGKAGTDTEAFF. CDR3 bases: TGTGCCATCGGCAAGGCAGGGACGGACACTGAAGCTTTCTTT.

J is TRBJ2-7 and V is TRBV29-1; D tentatively fits TRBD1 or TRBD2 (5 bases each). This CDR3 spans 12 amino acids. The V end was cut by 3 bases, the J end by 0 bases, with 6 bases between. CDR1 and CDR2 from the germline V gene are SQVTM and ANQGSEA. The CDR3 DNA reads as TGCAGCGTTGAGGGACCCTCCTACGAGCAGTACTTC. Amino acid sequence: CSVEGPSYEQYF.

This chain links TRBV20-1 with TRBJ1-1, with a weak D call TRBD1 (6 bases). Trimming removed 4 bases at V and 1 base at J, with 10 bases between. Germline V lookup: CDR1 DFQATT, CDR2 SNEGSKA (reference sequence). This CDR3 is 13 amino acids long. As DNA, the CDR3 is TGCAGTGCTACGGGACACCCGAACACTGAAGCTTTCTTT. It encodes CSATGHPNTEAFF.

This clonotype has a single count. The chain employs TRBV28 and TRBJ2-4; D uncertain. Germline loops: CDR1 MDHEN, CDR2 SYDVKM. The CDR3 length is 15 residues. The ends were cut back, 5 bases at V and 3 bases at J, with 14 bases in the middle. CDR3 amino acids: CASSPAERGKNIQYF. The CDR3 region has the DNA TGTGCCAGCAGTCCAGCAGAACGTGGCAAAAACATTCAGTACTTC.

This clonotype was counted only a few times. V is TRBV7-8 and J is TRBJ1-2, with TRBD1 matching 10 bases. CDR3 size: 15 residues. V lost 0 bases to trimming and J lost 6 bases; unmatched junction nucleotides: 4. The V gene's germline CDR1 is SGHVS and CDR2 FQNEAQ. CDR3 amino acids: CASSLAGTGENGYTF. In DNA, the CDR3 is TGTGCCAGCAGCTTAGCGGGGACAGGGGAAAATGGCTACACCTTC.

This clonotype was counted between two and nine times. This chain links TRBV20-1 with TRBJ2-1; no firm D call. The germline V and J ends were trimmed by 0 bases and 0 bases, with 12 bases remaining between them. The CDR3 has 16 residues. Germline CDR1 DFQATT, CDR2 SNEGSKA (reference sequence). CDR3 bases: TGCAGTGCTAGAGATAGGTCCCTACCCTCCTACAATGAGCAGTTCTTC. It specifies CSARDRSLPSYNEQFF.

This clonotype was recorded at least ten times. The chain has TRBV7-2 and TRBJ2-7, with D maybe TRBD1 (6 bases). Trimming removed 2 bases from V and 0 bases from J, with 8 bases in between. CDR1 and CDR2 (germline): SGHTA, FQGNSA. The CDR3 is 14 residues long. CDR3 DNA sequence: TGTGCCAGCAGCTTAAGGGACATCTCCTACGAGCAGTACTTC. Its protein product is CASSLRDISYEQYF.

In its sample, this clonotype was seen a few times. The rearrangement uses TRBV11-2 and TRBJ1-6, with TRBD1 identical over 7 bases. The CDR3 is 15 residues long. The V gene's germline CDR1 is SGHAT and CDR2 FQNNGV. Losses at the gene ends were 5 bases for V and 9 bases for J; bases not matched to a gene: 10. The CDR3 DNA reads as TGTGCCAGCAGCGACGGGACAGAGGTACTTTCACCCCTCCACTTT. Encoded protein: CASSDGTEVLSPLHF. The variable domain in full, with the rest retrieved from reference TRBV11-2 and TRBJ1-6, is EAGVAQSPRYKIIEKRQSVAFWCNPISGHATLYWYQQILGQGPKLLIQFQNNGVVDDSQLPKDRFSAERLKGVDSTLKIQPAKLEDSAVYLCASSDGTEVLSPLHFGNGTRLTVT.

This clonotype was picked up a small number of times. The V gene is TRBV4-1, the J gene TRBJ2-7; D may be TRBD1 or TRBD2 (6 bases each). Germline values: CDR1 MGHRA, CDR2 YSYEKL. Between the trimmed V and J ends, which lost 5 bases and 6 bases, there was a span of 17 bases. The length of the CDR3 is 14 residues. This chain's CDR3 is CASSGGPGHSEQYF. The CDR3 bases are TGCGCCAGCAGCGGGGGGCCGGGCCACTCCGAGCAGTACTTC.

This clonotype occurred a few times. V usage is TRBV20-1 and J usage is TRBJ1-1; D might be TRBD1 (6 bases). The V end lost 8 bases, the J end lost 5 bases, and 18 bases lay between the germline ends. This CDR3 is 13 amino acids long. In germline, CDR1 is DFQATT, CDR2 SNEGSKA (reference sequence). The CDR3 loop is CSQPYRVGTEAFF. In nucleotides, the CDR3 is TGCAGTCAACCCTACAGGGTTGGTACTGAAGCTTTCTTT.

The rearrangement links TRBV20-1 to TRBJ1-4, with 7 bases aligning to TRBD1. Germline assignment: CDR1 DFQATT and CDR2 SNEGSKA (reference sequence). The CDR3 is made up of 15 amino acids. J gave up 0 bases and V 3 bases, and 4 bases lay outside the gene matches. In nucleotides, the CDR3 is TGCAGTGCTAGCGACAGGGTAGCAACTAATGAAAAACTGTTTTTT. Its translation: CSASDRVATNEKLFF.

The chain carries TRBV4-3 and TRBJ2-1; the match to TRBD1 covers 10 bases. The CDR3 spans 16 residues. Germline V lookup: CDR1 LGHNA, CDR2 YSLEER. V trimming: 5 bases; J trimming: 5 bases; junction bases outside the gene matches: 9. CDR3 DNA sequence: TGCGCCAGCAGCTCCCGCGGGACAGGGGCGGACAATGAGCAGTTCTTC. As protein: CASSSRGTGADNEQFF.

V and J are TRBV5-1 and TRBJ1-1; 8 bases line up with TRBD1. Germline CDR1 SGHRS, CDR2 YFSETQ. The CDR3 runs 16 residues. J gave up 5 bases and V 4 bases, and 13 bases lay outside the gene matches. In nucleotides, the CDR3 is TGCGCCAGCAGCCTCGGACAGGGCGCCGGGAAAACTGAAGCTTTCTTT. Its protein is CASSLGQGAGKTEAFF.

Comments on this clonotype: One end of the junction does not line up with germline, which may come from a read error. The chain recombines TRBV10-3 with TRBJ2-2, with 7 bases aligning to TRBD2. CDR1 and CDR2 (germline): ENHRY, SYGVKD. The CDR3 consists of 14 residues. This CDR3 is CATSVETSSGELFF. DNA of the CDR3: TGTGCCACCAGTGTGGAGACTAGCAGCGGGGAGCTGTTTTTT.

This clonotype was seen only a few times. This sequence may be a read error, since a much larger clone differs from it by one base. This chain uses TRBV6-2 or TRBV6-3 with TRBJ2-7, with D perhaps TRBD1 (6 bases). CDR3 length equals 13 residues. Germline V lookup: CDR1 MNHEY, CDR2 SVGEGT. The CDR3 region is CASSGVDAYERYF. In nucleotides, the CDR3 is TGTGCCAGCTCAGGGGTGGACGCCTACGAGCGGTACTTC.

V and J are TRBV5-1 and TRBJ2-4; the D gene is possibly TRBD2 (7 bases). The last part of the DNA fits TRBJ2-7 better; the J call may be wrong. CDR1 and CDR2 (germline): SGHRS, YFSETQ. This CDR3 comprises 14 residues. Here the CDR3 reads CASSLSLGGDEQYF. Here the CDR3 DNA reads TGCGCCAGCAGCTTGTCACTAGGGGGGGACGAGCAGTACTTC.

The CDR3: CSARKESNNPVDGYTF. The CDR3 nucleotides read TGCAGTGCTAGAAAGGAGTCGAATAACCCAGTCGATGGCTACACCTTC. The chain has TRBV20-1 and TRBJ1-2, with D hard to call. V lost 2 bases, J lost 6 bases, and 22 bases lay in between. This CDR3 region has 16 residues. CDR1 and CDR2 (germline): DFQATT, SNEGSKA (reference sequence).